A selection of T cell receptor beta chains follows, all from one sample in a study of cytotoxic CD8 clonotypes in ibrutinib-treated CLL. Only in-frame clones appear in the TCRdb table, and some are missing; sequencing was by immunoSEQ multiplex PCR. The sample lists about 150,000 clones; about 70% were seen once. This specimen was PBMCs, taken after 24 months of ibrutinib treatment. The source is a human donor with chronic lymphocytic leukemia. CDR3s include the opening cysteine and the closing phenylalanine or tryptophan. A D gene is named only where the DNA matches it firmly. Where a row states a size, it is once, few, many or the class of an expanded clone; other rows omit it.

j_gene	v_gene	d_gene	abundance	CDR3aa	CDR3nt
TRBJ2-3	TRBV9	-	-	CASSAGSPTDTQYF	TGTGCCAGCAGCGCCGGGTCTCCCACAGATACGCAGTATTTT
TRBJ2-1	TRBV19	-	-	CASSIVLAGEQFF	TGTGCCAGTAGTATAGTCCTAGCAGGTGAGCAGTTCTTC
TRBJ2-1	TRBV28	TRBD1	-	CASSFPEGQANSNEQFF	TGTGCCAGCAGTTTCCCTGAGGGACAGGCCAACAGCAATGAGCAGTTCTTC
TRBJ2-7	TRBV4-2	TRBD2	-	CASSQGRGDEPNYEQYF	TGTGCCAGCAGCCAAGGCCGGGGGGACGAACCAAACTACGAGCAGTACTTC
TRBJ2-7	TRBV29-1	-	-	CSVSGRGVEEQYF	TGCAGCGTTAGCGGCAGGGGGGTTGAAGAGCAGTACTTC
TRBJ1-2	TRBV18	-	-	CASSPPGPYREVGYTF	TGTGCCAGCTCACCACCAGGCCCTTACAGGGAGGTCGGCTACACCTTC
TRBJ1-1	TRBV7-9	-	-	CASSEGHQNTEAFF	TGTGCCAGCAGCGAGGGCCACCAGAACACTGAAGCTTTCTTT
TRBJ1-5	TRBV7-9	-	-	CASSLAGGQPQHF	TGTGCCAGCAGCTTAGCTGGGGGCCAGCCCCAGCATTTT
TRBJ1-6	TRBV7-2	TRBD1	-	CASSKGQGLNSPLHF	TGTGCCAGCAGCAAGGGACAGGGGTTGAATTCACCCCTCCACTTT
TRBJ1-5	TRBV7-3	-	-	CASSLTRNQPQHF	TGTGCCAGCAGCTTAACCCGGAATCAGCCCCAGCATTTT
TRBJ2-7	TRBV30	-	-	CAWRAQVMQYF	TGTGCCTGGAGGGCCCAAGTGATGCAGTACTTC
TRBJ2-1	TRBV29-1	-	-	CSVGAGYNEQFF	TGCAGCGTTGGGGCAGGATACAATGAGCAGTTCTTC
TRBJ1-1	TRBV11-1	TRBD1	-	CASTSGGVNTEAFF	TGTGCCAGCACCTCAGGGGGAGTGAACACTGAAGCTTTCTTT
TRBJ1-2	TRBV6-5	TRBD1	-	CASSKTGASSIGYTF	TGTGCCAGCAGTAAAACAGGGGCCAGCTCGATTGGCTACACCTTC
TRBJ1-3	TRBV5-1	-	-	CASSYGGDHSSGNTIYF	TGCGCCAGCAGCTACGGGGGGGACCACAGCTCTGGAAACACCATATATTTT
TRBJ2-1	TRBV6-1	TRBD2	-	CAAQTSGGAAEQFF	TGTGCCGCCCAGACTAGCGGGGGGGCCGCTGAGCAGTTCTTC
TRBJ2-1	TRBV5-8	TRBD1	-	CASSLQRQGWDNEQFF	TGTGCCAGCAGCTTGCAGAGACAGGGGTGGGACAATGAGCAGTTCTTC
TRBJ2-4	TRBV5-5	-	-	CASRGGKNIQYF	TGTGCCAGCAGGGGCGGCAAAAACATTCAGTACTTC
TRBJ1-2	TRBV5-6	-	few	CASSLAGVLGYTF	TGTGCCAGCAGCTTGGCGGGGGTCCTTGGCTACACCTTC
TRBJ2-2	TRBV18	-	-	CASSPPRVATGELFF	TGTGCCAGCTCACCCCCCAGGGTGGCCACCGGGGAGCTGTTTTTT
TRBJ2-3	TRBV21-1	-	once	CASSKVVGASDTQYF	TGTGCCAGCAGCAAAGTGGTGGGGGCATCAGATACGCAGTATTTT
TRBJ2-5	TRBV7-9	-	-	CASSPVGVWETQYF	TGTGCCAGCAGCCCCGTGGGTGTTTGGGAGACCCAGTACTTC
TRBJ2-1	TRBV11-2	-	-	CASSVFRSHNEQFF	TGTGCCAGCAGCGTCTTTAGGTCCCACAATGAGCAGTTCTTC
TRBJ1-1	TRBV9	-	-	CASSVGVGGLTEAFF	TGTGCCAGCAGCGTAGGTGTAGGGGGTCTCACTGAAGCTTTCTTT
TRBJ2-7	TRBV6-6	-	-	CASTPEVGGSYEQYF	TGTGCCAGCACCCCGGAGGTAGGGGGATCCTACGAGCAGTACTTC
TRBJ1-2	TRBV7-2	TRBD1	-	CASSDDRVGGYTF	TGTGCCAGCAGCGACGACAGGGTGGGTGGCTACACCTTC
TRBJ2-7	TRBV5-1	TRBD2	-	CASSRWASGTYEQYF	TGCGCCAGCAGCCGGTGGGCTAGCGGGACCTACGAGCAGTACTTC
TRBJ1-2	TRBV19	-	-	CASSRPQNYGYTF	TGTGCCAGCTCAAGGCCGCAAAACTATGGCTACACCTTC
TRBJ1-1	TRBV28	-	-	CASTPWGLGVTEAFF	TGTGCCAGCACCCCGTGGGGGTTGGGCGTCACTGAAGCTTTCTTT
TRBJ1-1	TRBV7-2	-	few	CASSARLTEAFF	TGTGCCAGCAGCGCCCGGCTCACTGAAGCTTTCTTT
TRBJ2-7	TRBV5-1	-	-	CASSLDSLYEQYF	TGCGCCAGCAGCTTGGACAGCCTCTACGAGCAGTACTTC
TRBJ1-1	TRBV30	-	-	CAWSGVGIEAFF	TGTGCCTGGAGTGGGGTAGGGATTGAAGCTTTCTTT
TRBJ1-1	TRBV7-3	TRBD1	-	CASSLTGAGTGRETEAFF	TGTGCCAGCAGCTTAACGGGTGCAGGGACAGGGAGAGAGACTGAAGCTTTCTTT
TRBJ2-5	TRBV20-1	-	-	CSAHNRETQYF	TGCAGTGCCCACAACCGGGAGACCCAGTACTTC
TRBJ2-7	TRBV4-3	-	-	CASSRGRLGEQYF	TGCGCCAGCAGCCGGGGCAGGTTGGGAGAGCAGTACTTC
TRBJ2-7	TRBV28	TRBD1	few	CATLQGDRGEQYF	TGTGCCACCTTACAGGGGGATCGTGGCGAGCAGTACTTC
TRBJ2-5	TRBV10-3	-	-	CAISERGGGRETQYF	TGTGCCATCAGTGAGCGAGGAGGGGGGAGGGAGACCCAGTACTTC
TRBJ2-7	TRBV19	-	-	CASSRGGTSYEQYF	TGTGCCAGTAGCCGAGGGGGAACCTCCTACGAGCAGTACTTC
TRBJ1-5	TRBV4-2	-	few	CASSRGGNQPQHF	TGTGCCAGCAGCCGCGGGGGGAATCAGCCCCAGCATTTT
TRBJ1-2	TRBV19	-	-	CASSILWGQDYGYTF	TGTGCCAGTAGTATTTTGTGGGGGCAGGACTATGGCTACACCTTC
TRBJ2-1	TRBV5-1	TRBD1	-	CASRPTGGLDNEQFF	TGCGCCAGCAGACCAACAGGGGGGTTAGACAATGAGCAGTTCTTC
TRBJ1-5	TRBV30	-	-	CAWEGQGGQPQHF	TGTGCCTGGGAGGGTCAGGGCGGTCAGCCCCAGCATTTT
TRBJ2-2	TRBV11-2	TRBD2	-	CASSPRGVVTGELFF	TGTGCCAGCAGCCCGCGGGGGGTGGTCACCGGGGAGCTGTTTTTT
TRBJ1-2	TRBV27	-	-	CASSFGRGGGYGYTF	TGTGCCAGCAGTTTCGGCAGGGGTGGGGGCTATGGCTACACCTTC
TRBJ2-6	TRBV2	TRBD2	-	CASSRGGGANVLTF	TGTGCCAGCAGCCGGGGGGGCGGGGCCAACGTCCTGACTTTC
TRBJ2-7	TRBV15	-	-	CATSRDRSYEQYF	TGTGCCACCAGCAGAGATCGGTCCTACGAGCAGTACTTC
TRBJ1-4	TRBV18	-	-	CASSPLSGSGMEEKLFF	TGTGCCAGCTCACCACTCTCAGGGTCGGGGATGGAGGAAAAACTGTTTTTT
TRBJ2-7	TRBV5-6	-	-	CASSPLGRSAYEQYF	TGTGCCAGCAGCCCCCTGGGGAGGTCAGCCTACGAGCAGTACTTC
TRBJ1-1	TRBV2	-	-	CASSPLRTTMNTEAFF	TGTGCCAGCAGCCCCCTTCGGACAACGATGAACACTGAAGCTTTCTTT
TRBJ2-1	TRBV7-2	-	-	CASSLLRGGAGEQFF	TGTGCCAGCAGCTTATTACGTGGGGGGGCCGGTGAGCAGTTCTTC
TRBJ1-1	TRBV7-9	TRBD1	-	CASSSWASRTGGRNTEAFF	TGTGCCAGCAGCTCGTGGGCTTCTAGGACAGGGGGTCGGAACACTGAAGCTTTCTTT
TRBJ2-7	TRBV18	-	-	CASSRRDGSSYEQYF	TGTGCCAGCTCACGCCGGGACGGCAGCTCCTACGAGCAGTACTTC
TRBJ1-1	TRBV28	-	few	CASSSPGEGNEAFF	TGTGCCAGCAGTTCCCCAGGGGAGGGGAATGAAGCTTTCTTT